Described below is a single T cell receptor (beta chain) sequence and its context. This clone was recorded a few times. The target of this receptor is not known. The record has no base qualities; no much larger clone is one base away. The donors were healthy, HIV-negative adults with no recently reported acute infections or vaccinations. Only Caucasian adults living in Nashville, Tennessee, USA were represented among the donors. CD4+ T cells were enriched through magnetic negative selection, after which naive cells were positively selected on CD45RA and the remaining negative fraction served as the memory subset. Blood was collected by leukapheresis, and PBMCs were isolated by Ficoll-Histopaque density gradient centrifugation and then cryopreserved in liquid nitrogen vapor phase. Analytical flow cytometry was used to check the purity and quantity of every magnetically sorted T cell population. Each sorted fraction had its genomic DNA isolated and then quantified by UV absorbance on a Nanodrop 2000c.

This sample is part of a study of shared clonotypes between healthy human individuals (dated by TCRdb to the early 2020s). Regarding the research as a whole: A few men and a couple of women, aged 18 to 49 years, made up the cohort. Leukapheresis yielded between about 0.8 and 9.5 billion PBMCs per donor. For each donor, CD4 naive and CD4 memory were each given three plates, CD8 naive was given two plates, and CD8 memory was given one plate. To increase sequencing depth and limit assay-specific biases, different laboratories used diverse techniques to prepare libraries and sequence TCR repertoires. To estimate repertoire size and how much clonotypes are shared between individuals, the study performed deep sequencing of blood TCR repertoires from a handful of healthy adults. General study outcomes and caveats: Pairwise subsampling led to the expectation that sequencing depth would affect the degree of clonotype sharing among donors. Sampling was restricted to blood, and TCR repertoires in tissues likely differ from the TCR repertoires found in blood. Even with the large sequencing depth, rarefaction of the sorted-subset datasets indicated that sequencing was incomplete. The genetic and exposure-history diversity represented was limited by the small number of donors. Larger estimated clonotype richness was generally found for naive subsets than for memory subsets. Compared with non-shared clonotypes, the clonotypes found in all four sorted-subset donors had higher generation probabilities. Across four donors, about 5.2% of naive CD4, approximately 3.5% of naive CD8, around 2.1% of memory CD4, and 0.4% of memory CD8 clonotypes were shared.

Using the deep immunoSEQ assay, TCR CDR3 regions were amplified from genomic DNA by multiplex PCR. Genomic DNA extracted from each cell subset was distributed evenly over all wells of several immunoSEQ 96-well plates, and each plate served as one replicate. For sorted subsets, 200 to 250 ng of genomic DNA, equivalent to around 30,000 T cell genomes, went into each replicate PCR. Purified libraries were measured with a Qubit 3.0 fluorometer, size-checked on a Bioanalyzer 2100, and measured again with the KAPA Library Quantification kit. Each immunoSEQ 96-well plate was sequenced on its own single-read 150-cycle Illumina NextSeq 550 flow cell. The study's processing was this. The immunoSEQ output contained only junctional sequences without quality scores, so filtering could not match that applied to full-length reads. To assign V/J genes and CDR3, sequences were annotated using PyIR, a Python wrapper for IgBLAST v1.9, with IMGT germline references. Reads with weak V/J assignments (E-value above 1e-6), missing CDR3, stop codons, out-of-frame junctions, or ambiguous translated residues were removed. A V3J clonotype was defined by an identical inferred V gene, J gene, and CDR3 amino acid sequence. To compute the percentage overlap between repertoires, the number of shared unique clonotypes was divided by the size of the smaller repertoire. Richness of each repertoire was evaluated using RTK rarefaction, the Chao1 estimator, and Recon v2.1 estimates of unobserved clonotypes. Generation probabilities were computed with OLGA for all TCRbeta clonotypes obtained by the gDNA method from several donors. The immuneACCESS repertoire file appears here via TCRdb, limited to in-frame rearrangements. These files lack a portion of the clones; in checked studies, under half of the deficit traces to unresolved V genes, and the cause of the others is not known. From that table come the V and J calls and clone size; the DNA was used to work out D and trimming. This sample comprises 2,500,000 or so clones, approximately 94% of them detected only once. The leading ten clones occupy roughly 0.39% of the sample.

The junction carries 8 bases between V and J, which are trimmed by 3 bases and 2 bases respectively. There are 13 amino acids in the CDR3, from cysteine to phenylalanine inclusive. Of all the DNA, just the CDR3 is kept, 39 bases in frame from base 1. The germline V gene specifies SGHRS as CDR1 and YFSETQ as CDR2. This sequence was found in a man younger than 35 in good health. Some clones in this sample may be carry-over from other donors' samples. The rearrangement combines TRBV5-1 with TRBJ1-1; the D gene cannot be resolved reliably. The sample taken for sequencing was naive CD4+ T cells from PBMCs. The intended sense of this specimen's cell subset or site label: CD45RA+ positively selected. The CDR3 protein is CASSYSANTEAFF. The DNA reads TGCGCCAGCAGCTATTCAGCTAACACTGAAGCTTTCTTT.